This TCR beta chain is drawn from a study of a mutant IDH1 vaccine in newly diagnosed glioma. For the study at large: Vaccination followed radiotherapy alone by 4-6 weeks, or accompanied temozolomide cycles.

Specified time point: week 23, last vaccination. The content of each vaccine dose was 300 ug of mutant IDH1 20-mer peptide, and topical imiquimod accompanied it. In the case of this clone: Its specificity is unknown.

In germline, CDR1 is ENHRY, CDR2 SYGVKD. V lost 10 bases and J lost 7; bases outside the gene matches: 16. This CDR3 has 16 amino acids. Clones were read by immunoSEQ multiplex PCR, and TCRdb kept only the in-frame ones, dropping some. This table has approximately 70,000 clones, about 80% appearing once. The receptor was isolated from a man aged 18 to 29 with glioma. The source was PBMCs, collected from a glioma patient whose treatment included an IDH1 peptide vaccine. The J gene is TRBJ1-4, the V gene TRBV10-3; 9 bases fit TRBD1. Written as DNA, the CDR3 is TGTGCCACAAGCGTCCCGGGACAGGGTTCCGCTGAAAAACTGTTTTTT. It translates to CATSVPGQGSAEKLFF.